The next 9 T cell receptor beta chains were all read from a single sample in a study of control samples from healthy donors and cancer patients. Method: immunoSEQ multiplex PCR; TCRdb's copy keeps in-frame clones and lacks some. The table includes roughly 100,000 clones, about 83% detected once. The source material was blood. These receptor sequences come from a woman in her 50s in good health.

The V and J genes are TRBV9 and TRBJ2-1, with TRBD1 identical over 9 bases. Germline V gene lookup returns CDR1 SGDLS and CDR2 YYNGEE. Trimming cost V 0 bases and J 1 base; bases outside gene matches: 5. The CDR3 has 17 amino acids. CDR3 residues: CASSVGWGQGSYNEQFF. In DNA form, the CDR3 reads TGTGCCAGCAGCGTAGGGTGGGGACAGGGATCCTACAATGAGCAGTTCTTC.

V gene TRBV15 combines with J gene TRBJ1-4; D ambiguous. There are 16 residues in the CDR3. Deletions cut 0 bases from V and 0 bases from J, with 8 bases between. Germline assignment: CDR1 LNHNV and CDR2 YYDKDF (reference sequence). CDR3 amino acids: CATSREPIPTNEKLFF. Here the CDR3 DNA reads TGTGCCACCAGCAGAGAACCAATTCCAACTAATGAAAAACTGTTTTTT. Based on the CDR3 plus reference TRBV15 and TRBJ1-4, the full variable domain is DAMVIQNPRYQVTQFGKPVTLSCSQTLNHNVMYWYQQKSSQAPKLLFHYYDKDFNNEADTPDNFQSRRPNTSFCFLDIRSPGLGDTAMYLCATSREPIPTNEKLFFGSGTQLSVL.

The J gene is TRBJ2-7, the V gene TRBV7-2; a weak D match, TRBD1 (6 bases). CDR1 is SGHTA, CDR2 FQGNSA, per germline. V shed 4 bases and J shed 3 bases, with 16 bases lying between them. The CDR3 runs 15 residues. The CDR3 DNA reads TGTGCCAGCAGCTCCGTTCAGGGGTATTACTACGAGCAGTACTTC. Protein product: CASSSVQGYYYEQYF.

The chain is built from TRBV30 and TRBJ1-1, with TRBD1 identical over 7 bases. The junction had 6 bases not matched to a gene; V was cut back by 5 bases and J by 0 bases. Germline CDR1 GTSNPN, CDR2 SVGIG (reference sequence). This CDR3 has 14 amino acids. The CDR3 sequence: CAWVHRGMNTEAFF. CDR3 in DNA: TGTGCCTGGGTTCACAGGGGAATGAACACTGAAGCTTTCTTT.

The chain couples TRBV27 to TRBJ1-6; D not certain. This CDR3 has 13 residues. Germline V CDR1 and CDR2: MNHEY, SMNVEV (reference sequence). V was shortened by 5 bases and J by 15 bases, with 17 bases between the two germline ends. The CDR3 DNA sequence: TGTGCCAGCAGTCTAGGACCTCTCTGGGGCCTCCACTTT. This gives the protein CASSLGPLWGLHF.

The chain has TRBV7-3 and TRBJ1-2, with D perhaps matching TRBD1 (6 bases). The CDR3 totals 13 residues. Germline V gene lookup returns CDR1 SGHTA and CDR2 FQGTGA. Trimming shortened V by 5 bases and J by 9 bases, and 16 bases separated the two germline ends. The CDR3 region has the DNA TGTGCCAGCAGCACAGGGAGTTCTCAGAGCTACACCTTC. Translation: CASSTGSSQSYTF.

The table lists this clone with a few counts. This sample includes further DNA sequences coding for the same CDR3. The chain is built from TRBV18 and TRBJ2-5; no reliable D call. The V gene's germline CDR1 is KGHSH and CDR2 LQKENI. V was cut by 1 base and J by 4 bases, with 7 bases left in between. CDR3 size: 13 residues. CDR3 nucleotide sequence: TGTGCCAGCTCACCACAGGGTCTAGAGACCCAGTACTTC. This sequence encodes CASSPQGLETQYF.

The chain links TRBV18 to TRBJ2-2; the D gene is possibly TRBD2 (6 bases). Germline-derived CDR1 and CDR2 are KGHSH and LQKENI. This CDR3 contains 15 residues. The V end lost 2 bases, the J end lost 0 bases, and 7 bases lay between the germline ends. CDR3 coding DNA: TGTGCCAGCTCACCAAGCGGGTCGAACACCGGGGAGCTGTTTTTT. Translated: CASSPSGSNTGELFF.

The rearrangement uses TRBV6-2 or TRBV6-3 and TRBJ1-3; D possibly corresponds to TRBD1 (5 bases). V was clipped by 4 bases and J by 2 bases, with 12 bases between them. CDR3 size: 15 residues. From germline, CDR1 is MNHEY and CDR2 SVGEGT. The CDR3 spells CASSSRQMPGNTIYF. The CDR3 nucleotides read TGTGCCAGCAGTTCAAGACAGATGCCTGGAAACACCATATATTTT.